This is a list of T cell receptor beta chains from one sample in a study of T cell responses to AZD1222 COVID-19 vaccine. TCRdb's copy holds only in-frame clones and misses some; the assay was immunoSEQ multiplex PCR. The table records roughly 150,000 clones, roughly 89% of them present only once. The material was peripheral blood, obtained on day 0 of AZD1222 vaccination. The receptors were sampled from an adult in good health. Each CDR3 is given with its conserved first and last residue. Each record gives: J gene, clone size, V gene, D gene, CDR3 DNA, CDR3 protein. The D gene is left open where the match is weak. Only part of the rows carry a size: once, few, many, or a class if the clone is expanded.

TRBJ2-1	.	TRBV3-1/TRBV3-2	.	TGTGCCAGCAGCCAATTCAGGGGCTCCTACAATGAGCAGTTCTTC	CASSQFRGSYNEQFF
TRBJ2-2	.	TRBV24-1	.	TGTGCCACCAGTGATCGGCAGCCGAACACCGGGGAGCTGTTTTTT	CATSDRQPNTGELFF
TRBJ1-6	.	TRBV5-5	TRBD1	TGTGCCAGCAGCCCGGGACAGGGAATCATGCCCCTCCACTTT	CASSPGQGIMPLHF
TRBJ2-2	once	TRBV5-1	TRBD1	TGCGCCAGCAGCAAATGGACAGGGGTACGGACCGGGGAGCTGTTTTTT	CASSKWTGVRTGELFF
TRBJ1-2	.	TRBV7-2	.	TGTGCCAGCAGCTTAAATGTGGCCTATGGCTACACCTTC	CASSLNVAYGYTF
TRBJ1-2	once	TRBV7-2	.	TGTGCCAGCAGCTTAGGAGGGATTCGCTATGGCTACACCTTC	CASSLGGIRYGYTF
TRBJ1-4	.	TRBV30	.	TGTGCCTGGAGTACCCCCTTGAGGGATGAAAAACTGTTTTTT	CAWSTPLRDEKLFF
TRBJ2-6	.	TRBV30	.	TGTGCCCGTACTACAGGGTTCTCTGGGGCCAACGTCCTGACTTTC	CARTTGFSGANVLTF
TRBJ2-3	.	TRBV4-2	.	TGTGCCAGCAGCCAAGAGGCCATTGTGGCGGGGAGCACAGATACGCAGTATTTT	CASSQEAIVAGSTDTQYF
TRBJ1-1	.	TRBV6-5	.	TGTGCCAGCAGTTACGGGGAAAACACTGAAGCTTTCTTT	CASSYGENTEAFF
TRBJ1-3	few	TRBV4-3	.	TGCGCCAGCAGCCAAGATGTGAGAGGACCCTCTGGAAACACCATATATTTT	CASSQDVRGPSGNTIYF
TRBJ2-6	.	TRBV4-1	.	TGCGCCAGCAGCCAAGAGGCCGGATGCTCTGGGGCCAACGTCCTGACTTTC	CASSQEAGCSGANVLTF